The present T cell receptor (beta chain) was sequenced within a study of blood T cells in healthy people across ages. Trimming shortened V by 7 bases and J by 4 bases, and 8 bases separated the two germline ends. CDR3 length: 12 residues. Primers used in a second PCR of about 7 to 12 cycles were a sample-barcoded 5' primer and a J-beta primer mix. TCRdb redid the calling of the 5' RACE reads with MiXCR, one entry per CDR3 protein. The sample contains some 890,000 distinct CDR3 sequences, 25% to 35% of which appear only once. The data were also submitted as part of a second study, on T cells of mothers and their children.

V is TRBV12-3 or TRBV12-4 and J is TRBJ2-1; D not certain. Sequences were obtained from blood. This TCR was recovered from a middle-aged woman in good health. The CDR3 DNA sequence: TGTGCCAGCACCGACATTTACAATGAGCAGTTCTTC. This gives the protein CASTDIYNEQFF.